The T cell receptor beta chain under discussion was sequenced for a study of blood T cells in healthy people across ages. Study-level information: Per every two T cells, about one barcoded beta molecule was captured by template switching.

This clonotype appeared a few times. This CDR3 is 13 amino acids long. Germline CDR1 and CDR2: KGHDR and SFDVKD. V shed 5 bases, J shed 9 bases, and the junction held 4 bases outside the gene matches. Alongside a J-beta primer mix, a sample-barcoded 5' primer served in a second PCR lasting 7 to 11 cycles. Each sample provided no less than 2.5 million CDR3-containing paired-end reads. TCRdb used MiXCR to reprocess the 5' RACE reads, holding one entry per CDR3 protein. This table has around 1,000,000 distinct CDR3 sequences, under 30% appearing once. These data also formed part of another study, on T cells of mothers and their children. That work contributes: Each child contributed roughly 3 million TCR beta CDR3 reads, while each mother contributed over 8 million. Normalized overlap was always slightly, never significantly, higher in related than unrelated mother-child pairs.

The V call is TRBV24-1, the J call TRBJ2-4; 9 bases match TRBD1. The TCR comes from a girl aged 2 to 10 in good health. The sample taken for sequencing was blood. The CDR3 sequence: CATSVEGQGIQYF. The CDR3 DNA reads as TGTGCCACCAGTGTGGAGGGACAGGGCATTCAGTACTTC.